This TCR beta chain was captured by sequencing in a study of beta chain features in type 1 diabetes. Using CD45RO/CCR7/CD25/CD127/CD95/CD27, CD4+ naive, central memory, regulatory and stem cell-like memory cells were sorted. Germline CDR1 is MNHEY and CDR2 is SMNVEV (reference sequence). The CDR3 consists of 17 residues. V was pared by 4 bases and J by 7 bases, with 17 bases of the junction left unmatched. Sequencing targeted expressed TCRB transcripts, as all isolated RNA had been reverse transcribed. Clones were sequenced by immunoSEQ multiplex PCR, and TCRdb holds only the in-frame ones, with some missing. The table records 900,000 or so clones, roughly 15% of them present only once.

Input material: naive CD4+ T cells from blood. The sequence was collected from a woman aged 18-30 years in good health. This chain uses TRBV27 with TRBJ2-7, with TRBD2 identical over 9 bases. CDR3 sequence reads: CASSWGSGSPKDREQYF. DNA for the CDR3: TGTGCCAGCAGTTGGGGTAGCGGGAGTCCTAAGGATAGGGAGCAGTACTTC.